This T cell receptor beta chain was found in a study of T cell responses to AZD1222 COVID-19 vaccine. Data came from immunoSEQ multiplex PCR; TCRdb stores just in-frame clones and leaves some out. Among about 150,000 clones listed, over 85% were seen once. This CDR3 has 12 residues. Germline V CDR1 and CDR2: LNHDA, SQIVND (reference sequence). V lost 4 bases to trimming and J lost 6 bases, with 7 bases between them. Study observations and caveats: Dominant at 160-218 and 743-854, vaccine-associated CD4 TCRs also spanned spike. Spike-specific TCR breadth and depth were elevated following two AZD1222 doses.

About this clone: Its target is not known.

This material consisted of peripheral blood, taken on day 0 of AZD1222 vaccination. The TCR originated in an adult in good health. The rearrangement links TRBV19 to TRBJ1-5; unclear D gene. DNA for the CDR3: TGTGCCAGTAGTACCGGTCCTCAGCCCCAGCATTTT. Protein product: CASSTGPQPQHF.